This TCR beta chain was sequenced in a study of blood T cell repertoires in COVID-19. Overall study context: Sites in the United States, Italy and Spain provided acute and convalescent COVID-19 samples. PBMCs, B-cell-depleted T cells, or T cells were the source of the cDNA or gDNA that made up the material.

Authors' methods: For nucleated cells, counts were estimated from reference gene primer amplification. Only in-frame clones appear in the TCRdb table, and some are missing; sequencing was by immunoSEQ multiplex PCR. V, J and clone size are taken as reported in that table, and D and trimming were inferred from the DNA itself. Of about 55,000 clones in the sample, roughly 86% were seen once. CDR3 length: 13 residues. Looked up from germline, CDR1 is MNHEY and CDR2 is SMNVEV (reference sequence). Trimming removed 6 bases at V and 7 bases at J, with 13 bases between. What was sequenced was peripheral blood. The genes are TRBV27 and TRBJ2-1, with D maybe TRBD2 (6 bases). The sequence came from a man aged 55-75 years with active COVID-19. CDR3 DNA sequence: TGTGCCAGCAGCCTGATCCGGGGGAATGAGCAGTTCTTC. It translates to CASSLIRGNEQFF.